The entry below gives a single T cell receptor beta chain sequence along with its context. The data stem from a study of blood T cell repertoires in COVID-19. In the study overall: Whether acute or convalescent, the COVID-19 samples came from the United States, Italy and Spain.

In the original analysis: Reference gene primer amplification in the assay estimated nucleated cell counts. Sequenced by immunoSEQ multiplex PCR; TCRdb stores in-frame clones only, minus some. The V and J calls and the clone size are those of that table, but D and trimming were determined from the DNA. Among some 130,000 clones listed, approximately 80% were seen once. Germline V gene data show CDR1 as DFQATT and CDR2 as SNEGSKA (reference sequence). Trimming shortened V by 5 bases and J by 8 bases, and 12 bases separated the two germline ends. The CDR3 is 11 amino acids. The TCR was taken from a man aged 70 or older with acute or convalescent COVID-19. This chain connects TRBV20-1 to TRBJ1-2, with a weak D call TRBD1 (6 bases). Sequenced sample: peripheral blood. The CDR3, as DNA: TGCAGTGCTCCATCAGGGGCAGGCTACACCTTC. This codes for CSAPSGAGYTF.